These T cell receptor beta chains were read from a single sample in a study of blood T cells in healthy people across ages. MiXCR, run by TCRdb on the 5' RACE reads, gives a single entry per CDR3 protein. The sample carries roughly 1,500,000 distinct CDR3 sequences, 42% recorded once. The sequencing sample was made of blood. The receptors shown here come from a woman aged 18-35 years in good health. Both conserved end residues are part of each CDR3. The order of the fields is D gene, J gene, V gene, clone size, CDR3 protein, CDR3 DNA. The D gene is left open where the match is weak. Clone size, where shown, is once, few, many, or a class for clones that have expanded.

D gene: TRBD1
J gene: TRBJ2-6
V gene: TRBV4-1
clone size: few
CDR3 protein: CASSPRDRAPFSGANVLTF
CDR3 DNA: TGCGCCAGCAGCCCCCGGGACAGGGCCCCCTTCTCTGGGGCCAACGTCCTGACTTTC

D gene: NA
J gene: TRBJ2-1
V gene: TRBV4-2
clone size: NA
CDR3 protein: CASSRGGPEEQFF
CDR3 DNA: TGTGCCAGCAGCAGGGGGGGGCCAGAGGAGCAGTTCTTC

D gene: NA
J gene: TRBJ2-1
V gene: TRBV5-5
clone size: few
CDR3 protein: CASSLIVGGQFF
CDR3 DNA: TGTGCCAGCAGCTTGATAGTAGGGGGGCAGTTCTTC

D gene: NA
J gene: TRBJ1-1
V gene: TRBV5-1
clone size: few
CDR3 protein: CASSSQGDGTEAFF
CDR3 DNA: TGCGCCAGCAGCTCACAGGGCGATGGGACTGAAGCTTTCTTT

D gene: NA
J gene: TRBJ1-1
V gene: TRBV7-3
clone size: NA
CDR3 protein: CASSVTRNLNTEAFF
CDR3 DNA: TGTGCCAGCAGCGTCACCAGGAACTTGAACACTGAAGCTTTCTTT

D gene: NA
J gene: TRBJ2-1
V gene: TRBV27
clone size: NA
CDR3 protein: CATAGVYNEQFF
CDR3 DNA: TGTGCCACCGCAGGTGTATACAATGAGCAGTTCTTC

D gene: NA
J gene: TRBJ2-1
V gene: TRBV29-1
clone size: NA
CDR3 protein: CSVGGPGGNTGEQFF
CDR3 DNA: TGCAGCGTTGGGGGCCCGGGGGGCAACACCGGGGAGCAGTTCTTC

D gene: TRBD2
J gene: TRBJ2-1
V gene: TRBV20-1
clone size: few
CDR3 protein: CSARGIAGDVNYNEQFF
CDR3 DNA: TGCAGTGCTAGAGGTATAGCGGGAGACGTAAACTACAATGAGCAGTTCTTC

D gene: NA
J gene: TRBJ1-1
V gene: TRBV25-1
clone size: NA
CDR3 protein: CASSEFAGNTEAFF
CDR3 DNA: TGTGCCAGCAGTGAATTCGCGGGGAACACTGAAGCTTTCTTT

D gene: TRBD1
J gene: TRBJ2-7
V gene: TRBV25-1
clone size: few
CDR3 protein: CASSEFLVGRTGTYEQYF
CDR3 DNA: TGTGCCAGCAGTGAATTTTTGGTGGGTAGGACAGGGACGTACGAGCAGTACTTC

D gene: TRBD1
J gene: TRBJ2-7
V gene: TRBV15
clone size: few
CDR3 protein: CATSRDRQGYEQYF
CDR3 DNA: TGTGCCACCAGCAGAGATCGACAGGGCTACGAGCAGTACTTC

D gene: TRBD1
J gene: TRBJ2-3
V gene: TRBV6-5
clone size: few
CDR3 protein: CASGDRGSEDTQYF
CDR3 DNA: TGTGCCAGCGGTGACAGGGGGTCTGAAGATACGCAGTATTTT

D gene: NA
J gene: TRBJ2-7
V gene: TRBV29-1
clone size: once
CDR3 protein: CSVAGTVFGGQYF
CDR3 DNA: TGCAGCGTTGCAGGGACGGTATTCGGAGGGCAGTACTTC

D gene: NA
J gene: TRBJ2-7
V gene: TRBV12-3/TRBV12-4
clone size: NA
CDR3 protein: CATTQDGSYEQYF
CDR3 DNA: TGTGCCACAACACAGGACGGGTCCTACGAGCAGTACTTC

D gene: TRBD2
J gene: TRBJ2-3
V gene: TRBV5-1
clone size: NA
CDR3 protein: CASSMGLPTDTQYF
CDR3 DNA: TGCGCCAGCAGCATGGGACTACCCACAGATACGCAGTATTTT

D gene: TRBD1
J gene: TRBJ2-7
V gene: TRBV11-2
clone size: NA
CDR3 protein: CASSQIGTGSYEQYF
CDR3 DNA: TGTGCCAGCAGCCAGATCGGGACAGGGTCCTACGAGCAGTACTTC

D gene: TRBD1
J gene: TRBJ2-7
V gene: TRBV11-1
clone size: few
CDR3 protein: CASSWDRGGEQYF
CDR3 DNA: TGTGCCAGCAGCTGGGACAGGGGTGGCGAGCAGTACTTC

D gene: NA
J gene: TRBJ2-7
V gene: TRBV20-1
clone size: NA
CDR3 protein: CSAPDPTGQSSYEQYF
CDR3 DNA: TGCAGTGCGCCCGACCCGACAGGACAGAGCTCCTACGAGCAGTACTTC

D gene: TRBD2
J gene: TRBJ2-7
V gene: TRBV3-1
clone size: few
CDR3 protein: CASSQGFAGGDEQYF
CDR3 DNA: TGTGCCAGCAGCCAAGGATTCGCGGGGGGAGACGAGCAGTACTTC

D gene: TRBD2
J gene: TRBJ2-1
V gene: TRBV5-1
clone size: once
CDR3 protein: CASSEVGGRTNEQFF
CDR3 DNA: TGCGCCAGCAGCGAGGTGGGCGGGAGGACGAATGAGCAGTTCTTC

D gene: NA
J gene: TRBJ2-7
V gene: TRBV11-1
clone size: few
CDR3 protein: CARSLIGREQYF
CDR3 DNA: TGTGCCAGAAGCTTAATCGGTCGCGAGCAGTACTTC

D gene: TRBD1
J gene: TRBJ2-7
V gene: TRBV7-2
clone size: NA
CDR3 protein: CASSSEDRLFYKQYF
CDR3 DNA: TGTGCCAGCAGCTCTGAGGACAGGCTTTTCTACAAGCAGTACTTC

D gene: TRBD2
J gene: TRBJ2-7
V gene: TRBV20-1
clone size: NA
CDR3 protein: CSARAGGSGEQYF
CDR3 DNA: TGCAGTGCTAGAGCGGGGGGGTCCGGCGAGCAGTACTTC

D gene: NA
J gene: TRBJ2-3
V gene: TRBV24-1
clone size: NA
CDR3 protein: CATSEPNTDTQYF
CDR3 DNA: TGTGCCACCAGTGAGCCGAACACAGATACGCAGTATTTT

D gene: NA
J gene: TRBJ2-7
V gene: TRBV20-1
clone size: few
CDR3 protein: CSATTRVVGEQYF
CDR3 DNA: TGCAGTGCTACCACCCGGGTCGTCGGCGAGCAGTACTTC

D gene: NA
J gene: TRBJ2-7
V gene: TRBV13
clone size: NA
CDR3 protein: CASSVKPAYEQYF
CDR3 DNA: TGTGCCAGCAGCGTTAAACCCGCCTACGAGCAGTACTTC

D gene: NA
J gene: TRBJ2-3
V gene: TRBV7-3
clone size: once
CDR3 protein: CASSLSRAQYF
CDR3 DNA: TGTGCCAGCAGCTTAAGTAGAGCGCAGTATTTT

D gene: NA
J gene: TRBJ2-3
V gene: TRBV3-1
clone size: many
CDR3 protein: CASSQDWSTDTQYF
CDR3 DNA: TGTGCCAGCAGCCAAGATTGGAGCACAGATACGCAGTATTTT

D gene: NA
J gene: TRBJ2-7
V gene: TRBV2
clone size: few
CDR3 protein: CASSATWEPYEQYF
CDR3 DNA: TGTGCCAGCAGTGCGACATGGGAACCCTACGAGCAGTACTTC

D gene: TRBD2
J gene: TRBJ2-1
V gene: TRBV5-1
clone size: NA
CDR3 protein: CASSLRLADHNEQFF
CDR3 DNA: TGCGCCAGCAGCTTGAGGCTAGCGGATCACAATGAGCAGTTCTTC

D gene: TRBD1
J gene: TRBJ2-1
V gene: TRBV27
clone size: NA
CDR3 protein: CASSLAGTGNNEQFF
CDR3 DNA: TGTGCCAGCAGTTTAGCCGGGACAGGCAACAATGAGCAGTTCTTC

D gene: NA
J gene: TRBJ2-4
V gene: TRBV6-5
clone size: NA
CDR3 protein: CASSYRDNLAKNIQYF
CDR3 DNA: TGTGCCAGCAGTTACCGGGACAACTTAGCCAAAAACATTCAGTACTTC

D gene: NA
J gene: TRBJ1-2
V gene: TRBV27
clone size: few
CDR3 protein: CASSFEGSNGYTF
CDR3 DNA: TGTGCCAGCAGTTTTGAGGGGAGCAACGGCTACACCTTC

D gene: TRBD1
J gene: TRBJ1-1
V gene: TRBV10-3
clone size: NA
CDR3 protein: CAITRDRANEAFF
CDR3 DNA: TGTGCCATCACCCGTGACAGGGCAAATGAAGCTTTCTTT

D gene: TRBD1
J gene: TRBJ1-1
V gene: TRBV7-2
clone size: NA
CDR3 protein: CASSQGATGVNTEAFF
CDR3 DNA: TGTGCCAGCAGCCAGGGAGCGACAGGGGTGAACACTGAAGCTTTCTTT

D gene: TRBD2
J gene: TRBJ2-3
V gene: TRBV2
clone size: few
CDR3 protein: CAIQAGGPADTQYF
CDR3 DNA: TGTGCCATACAAGCGGGAGGGCCTGCAGATACGCAGTATTTT

D gene: NA
J gene: TRBJ2-7
V gene: TRBV7-2
clone size: NA
CDR3 protein: CASSPRGSLAYEQYF
CDR3 DNA: TGTGCCAGCAGCCCGAGGGGGTCCCTTGCCTACGAGCAGTACTTC

D gene: TRBD2
J gene: TRBJ2-2
V gene: TRBV4-2
clone size: NA
CDR3 protein: CASSHSPGGPWELFF
CDR3 DNA: TGTGCCAGCAGCCACTCACCGGGAGGGCCGTGGGAGCTGTTTTTT

D gene: TRBD1
J gene: TRBJ1-6
V gene: TRBV27
clone size: NA
CDR3 protein: CASRQGAYNSPLHF
CDR3 DNA: TGTGCCAGCCGCCAGGGGGCTTATAATTCACCCCTCCACTTT

D gene: TRBD1
J gene: TRBJ2-1
V gene: TRBV10-3
clone size: many
CDR3 protein: CAISEQGQGNEQFF
CDR3 DNA: TGTGCCATCAGTGAGCAAGGACAGGGGAATGAGCAGTTCTTC

D gene: TRBD2
J gene: TRBJ2-1
V gene: TRBV20-1
clone size: NA
CDR3 protein: CSAPRLAGEARGSHNEQFF
CDR3 DNA: TGCAGTGCCCCGAGACTAGCGGGAGAGGCGAGGGGCTCTCACAATGAGCAGTTCTTC

D gene: TRBD2
J gene: TRBJ2-7
V gene: TRBV10-3
clone size: few
CDR3 protein: CAIAAAGDLAYEQYF
CDR3 DNA: TGTGCCATAGCAGCAGCGGGGGACCTCGCTTACGAGCAGTACTTC

D gene: TRBD1
J gene: TRBJ1-5
V gene: TRBV27
clone size: NA
CDR3 protein: CASSFRSDRGGQPQHF
CDR3 DNA: TGTGCCAGCAGTTTTCGATCGGACAGGGGAGGACAGCCCCAGCATTTT

D gene: NA
J gene: TRBJ2-7
V gene: TRBV7-8
clone size: NA
CDR3 protein: CASSLRLASYNEQYF
CDR3 DNA: TGTGCCAGCAGTTTAAGGCTGGCCTCCTACAATGAGCAGTACTTC

D gene: NA
J gene: TRBJ2-7
V gene: TRBV18
clone size: NA
CDR3 protein: CASSPPGQTPYEQYF
CDR3 DNA: TGTGCCAGCTCACCACCCGGGCAGACCCCATACGAGCAGTACTTC

D gene: NA
J gene: TRBJ1-1
V gene: TRBV10-2
clone size: NA
CDR3 protein: CASSESEEDTEAFF
CDR3 DNA: TGCGCCAGCAGTGAGTCAGAGGAGGACACTGAAGCTTTCTTT

D gene: NA
J gene: TRBJ2-1
V gene: TRBV27
clone size: few
CDR3 protein: CASSLGDGREQFF
CDR3 DNA: TGTGCCAGCAGTTTAGGAGACGGAAGAGAGCAGTTCTTC

D gene: NA
J gene: TRBJ2-7
V gene: TRBV12-3/TRBV12-4
clone size: few
CDR3 protein: CASSRGASYYEQYF
CDR3 DNA: TGTGCCAGCAGCCGGGGCGCATCCTACTACGAGCAGTACTTC

D gene: TRBD2
J gene: TRBJ2-7
V gene: TRBV7-2
clone size: few
CDR3 protein: CASSLGLAGVGEQYF
CDR3 DNA: TGTGCCAGCAGCTTAGGACTAGCGGGAGTAGGGGAGCAGTACTTC

D gene: NA
J gene: TRBJ1-2
V gene: TRBV20-1
clone size: NA
CDR3 protein: CSARLAVRNYGYTF
CDR3 DNA: TGCAGTGCTAGGCTTGCGGTCAGGAACTATGGCTACACCTTC

D gene: NA
J gene: TRBJ1-1
V gene: TRBV7-9
clone size: NA
CDR3 protein: CASSLAVRGPGQAFF
CDR3 DNA: TGTGCCAGCAGCTTAGCGGTCAGGGGTCCGGGACAAGCTTTCTTT

D gene: TRBD2
J gene: TRBJ2-5
V gene: TRBV5-1
clone size: NA
CDR3 protein: CASSLGTSVGTQYF
CDR3 DNA: TGCGCCAGCAGCTTGGGGACTAGCGTAGGGACCCAGTACTTC